These T cell receptor beta chains were read from a single sample in a study of blood T cell repertoires in COVID-19. Libraries were prepared by immunoSEQ multiplex PCR; TCRdb keeps only in-frame clonotypes and omits some of them. The table records 110,000 or so clones, roughly nine tenths of them present only once. The sample consisted of peripheral blood. All receptors derive from a human donor in a cohort sampled during active COVID-19. Both conserved end residues are part of each CDR3. The D gene is left open where the match is weak. Expanded clones are given a class, and other clones once, few, many or no size at all.

d_call,j_call,clone_size,v_call,cdr3_nt,cdr3_aa
TRBD2,TRBJ2-4,NA,TRBV27,TGTGCCAGCAGTCCCTCGACTAGCGGGGGGGCCAAAAACATTCAGTACTTC,CASSPSTSGGAKNIQYF
TRBD2,TRBJ2-7,NA,TRBV6-4,TGTGCCAGCAGTGAGTCTAGCGGGACTCTGTACGAGCAGTACTTC,CASSESSGTLYEQYF
NA,TRBJ1-1,NA,TRBV6-5,TGTGCCAGCAGCTTCTCAGTGAACACTGAAGCTTTCTTT,CASSFSVNTEAFF
TRBD2,TRBJ2-7,NA,TRBV9,TGTGCCAGCAGCCCCCGGGCTAGCGGGGGGGGATACGAGCAGTACTTC,CASSPRASGGGYEQYF
NA,TRBJ2-1,NA,TRBV19,TGTGCCAGTAGTATCCGGCCAGGGCGGGACGATGAGCAGTTCTTC,CASSIRPGRDDEQFF
NA,TRBJ1-6,once,TRBV6-5,TGTGCCAGCAGTCCCTACAGGGATGTGAGTTCACCCCTCCACTTT,CASSPYRDVSSPLHF
NA,TRBJ2-1,NA,TRBV5-1,TGCGCCAGCAGCTTGGCCTACAGGGCCAATGAGCAGTTCTTC,CASSLAYRANEQFF
TRBD1,TRBJ2-1,NA,TRBV28,TGTGCCAGCAGTTCCCGGGACAGGGTCTACAATGAGCAGTTCTTC,CASSSRDRVYNEQFF
NA,TRBJ1-6,many,TRBV9,TGTGCCAGCAGCTTTGGACAGACCCTTAATTCACCCCTCCACTTT,CASSFGQTLNSPLHF
TRBD1,TRBJ1-5,once,TRBV24-1,TGTGCCACCGAACAGGGGAGCAATCAGCCCCAGCATTTT,CATEQGSNQPQHF
TRBD1,TRBJ2-6,once,TRBV4-1,TGCGCCAGCAGCCAAGAAGGACAGGGGGTTCTTCCACCATCTGGGGCCAACGTCCTGACTTTC,CASSQEGQGVLPPSGANVLTF
TRBD2,TRBJ2-7,NA,TRBV5-4,TGTGCCAGCAGCCCGGCGGGAGGCTACGAGCAGTACTTC,CASSPAGGYEQYF
NA,TRBJ2-5,NA,TRBV6-1,TGTGCCAGCAGTGAAGCGGGGGCAAAGGAGACCCAGTACTTC,CASSEAGAKETQYF
NA,TRBJ2-4,NA,TRBV19,TGTGCCAGTAGCCCAGCAAAGGGGGCCAAAAACATTCAGTACTTC,CASSPAKGAKNIQYF
NA,TRBJ1-5,NA,TRBV4-2,TGTGCCAGCAGCCAAGATCCTAGGGGGGGGGAGCCCCAGCATTTT,CASSQDPRGGEPQHF
NA,TRBJ1-3,few,TRBV11-3,TGTGCCAGCAGCTTAGATTCCGGGAATGGAAACACCATATATTTT,CASSLDSGNGNTIYF
NA,TRBJ2-3,NA,TRBV3-1/TRBV3-2,TGTGCCAGCAGCCAACCCCCCCCGGCAGATACGCAGTATTTT,CASSQPPPADTQYF
TRBD1,TRBJ1-1,NA,TRBV25-1,TGTGCCAGCAGCTTACAGGGGGTTGGCACTGAAGCTTTCTTT,CASSLQGVGTEAFF
NA,TRBJ2-7,NA,TRBV5-1,TGCGCCAGCAACTCCGTCGGGGGTTTCTACGAGCAGTACTTC,CASNSVGGFYEQYF
TRBD2,TRBJ2-2,NA,TRBV2,TGTGCCAGCCTGAGGGTAGCGGGAAGCACCGGGGAGCTGTTTTTT,CASLRVAGSTGELFF
NA,TRBJ2-7,NA,TRBV5-5,TGTGCCAGCAGGCGACTAGATACCCCTCAGTACGAGCAGTACTTC,CASRRLDTPQYEQYF
TRBD2,TRBJ2-1,few,TRBV19,TGTGCCAGTACCCGGGAGGGCCGAGATGAGCAGTTCTTC,CASTREGRDEQFF
NA,TRBJ1-6,NA,TRBV7-2,TGTGCCAGCAGCCCGGGAGGGAGCTATAATTCACCCCTCCACTTT,CASSPGGSYNSPLHF
TRBD1,TRBJ1-1,NA,TRBV5-1,TGCGCCAGCAGCTTTCCAGGGGGCAGGCGAACTGAAGCTTTCTTT,CASSFPGGRRTEAFF
NA,TRBJ1-4,once,TRBV28,TGTGCCAGCAAATTACAGGAAACTAATGAAAAACTGTTTTTT,CASKLQETNEKLFF
TRBD1,TRBJ1-1,NA,TRBV9,TGTGCCAGCAGCGCGCTACAGGGGTTACGGACTGAAGCTTTCTTT,CASSALQGLRTEAFF
TRBD1,TRBJ1-6,NA,TRBV19,TGTGCCAGTAGTATCCAGGGGGCAGAAAATTCACCCCTCCACTTT,CASSIQGAENSPLHF
NA,TRBJ1-2,NA,TRBV19,TGTGCCAGTAGTATCCCCGGAGGTAACTATGGCTACACCTTC,CASSIPGGNYGYTF
NA,TRBJ2-5,NA,TRBV11-1,TGTGCCAGCAGCGGGTGGTCGGGCCAGGACAAAGAGACCCAGTACTTC,CASSGWSGQDKETQYF
TRBD2,TRBJ2-3,NA,TRBV2,TGTGCCAGCAGTGAAAGGGGAGGGCTCCGCACAGATACGCAGTATTTT,CASSERGGLRTDTQYF
TRBD2,TRBJ2-1,once,TRBV19,TGTGCCAGTAGTATAGGGGGGGGACTAGCGGCTAACAATGAGCAGTTCTTC,CASSIGGGLAANNEQFF
NA,TRBJ2-2,NA,TRBV5-1,TGCGCCAGCAGCTTGGATGTACAGGCGAACACCGGGGAGCTGTTTTTT,CASSLDVQANTGELFF
NA,TRBJ1-2,few,TRBV6-1,TGTGCCAGCAGTGAAGATTTAGGGAGGGCTGGCTACACCTTC,CASSEDLGRAGYTF
NA,TRBJ1-1,NA,TRBV7-7,TGTGCCAGCAGCTTAGACAGAAACACTGAAGCTTTCTTT,CASSLDRNTEAFF
NA,TRBJ2-1,NA,TRBV19,TGTGCCAGTAGTACCGGGAGTGAAGGTTACAATGAGCAGTTCTTC,CASSTGSEGYNEQFF
NA,TRBJ1-1,NA,TRBV9,TGTGCCAGCAGCGTAGTCGGGGACACTGAAGCTTTCTTT,CASSVVGDTEAFF
NA,TRBJ1-6,NA,TRBV5-1,TGCGCCAGCAGCCGGACAGCTAACGATTCACCCCTCCACTTT,CASSRTANDSPLHF
TRBD2,TRBJ2-3,NA,TRBV19,TGTGCCAGTAGTAAGCGGGGGTCCACTTTGCCAGATACGCAGTATTTT,CASSKRGSTLPDTQYF
TRBD2,TRBJ2-1,NA,TRBV15,TGTGCCACCAGCCAGTCTAGCGGGGGGATGTACAATGAGCAGTTCTTC,CATSQSSGGMYNEQFF
NA,TRBJ2-7,NA,TRBV7-7,TGTGCTAGCAGCCCGCGTAGCGGCGGGGCCTACGAGCAGTACTTC,CASSPRSGGAYEQYF
TRBD2,TRBJ2-1,once,TRBV6-4,TGTGCCAGCAGAGCTAGCGGGGACGTCAATGAGCAGTTCTTC,CASRASGDVNEQFF
NA,TRBJ2-1,NA,TRBV6-1,TGTGCCAGCAGTGAAGCGCTCGGGGCGGGGGCCTTCTATGAGCAGTTCTTC,CASSEALGAGAFYEQFF
NA,TRBJ1-1,few,TRBV6-1,TGTGCCAGCAGTGAACCCGGGGGAGAGAAAGCTTTCTTT,CASSEPGGEKAFF
NA,TRBJ2-6,NA,TRBV5-4,TGTGCCAGCAGCCCCGGCGGGGCCCACTCTGGGGCCAACGTCCTGACTTTC,CASSPGGAHSGANVLTF
TRBD1,TRBJ2-3,NA,TRBV12-5,TGTGCTAGTGGTTTGATGCCCGGGCCGGGACAGAGCACAGATACGCAGTATTTT,CASGLMPGPGQSTDTQYF
NA,TRBJ2-2,NA,TRBV19,TGTGCCAGTAATCCGGGGGAGAGTGCCGGGGAGCTGTTTTTT,CASNPGESAGELFF
NA,TRBJ1-1,NA,TRBV11-1,TGTGCCAGCAGCTTCGAGAAGAGGGGCGCGGGGACTGAAGCTTTCTTT,CASSFEKRGAGTEAFF
NA,TRBJ1-5,NA,TRBV2,TGTGCCAGCAGTGCAGGGACAAAAAGCAATCAGCCCCAGCATTTT,CASSAGTKSNQPQHF